This T cell receptor beta chain was profiled in a study of CD8 T cells in ankylosing spondylitis. Study-level results: Roughly 8 highly homologous variants formed a TCR beta motif that appeared characteristic of ankylosing spondylitis blood. Previously reported in reactive arthritis synovial fluid and blood were some of the motif variants. Those disease-linked clones were CD8+; they were also relatively rare in peripheral blood.

The CDR3 loop spans 14 amino acids. V gave up 4 bases and J gave up 11 bases, with 19 bases separating them. Germline CDR1 reads SGHAT; CDR2 reads FQNNGV. As regards this clonotype: The antigen is unknown.

TCRdb independently ran MiXCR on the 5' RACE reads; one entry per CDR3 protein. Among 150,000 to 200,000 distinct CDR3 sequences listed, 18% were seen once. The sample comprised blood, either unsorted or a sorted T cell fraction (not recorded which). The sequence came from a male donor aged 5-30 years with ankylosing spondylitis or in good health (not recorded which). The chain uses TRBV11-2 and TRBJ2-3; D unresolved. The DNA for the CDR3 is TGTGCCAGCAGCTCCCCGATGTCCGGCATCGGGCAGTATTTT. Translation gives CASSSPMSGIGQYF.